This T cell receptor beta chain derives from a study of CD8+CD57+ T cells in acquired aplastic anemia. On the study more broadly: Mean yield of DNA from sorted CD4+ and CD8+ cells was approximately 3 ug.

Patients picked for sequencing had shown CD8+CD57+ cell expansion detected by flow cytometry. The blood sampling took place in patients who had so far received no therapy. The CDR3 contains 14 residues. Trimming at V came to 4 bases and at J to 2 bases, leaving 5 bases not matched to a gene. From germline, CDR1 is SGHNT and CDR2 YYREEE (reference sequence). Researchers used genomic DNA as the template to profile TCR beta VDJ and CDR3. TCRdb fed the reads into MiXCR, producing one record per CDR3 protein. Of about 160,000 distinct CDR3 sequences listed, around half were seen once; the top ten hold around 3.2%. Whole-study results and caveats: Any difference that existed in CD8+ Simpson's diversity between patients and controls was not significant.

Ten or more counts support this clonotype. Antigen specificity is unknown. The chain recombines TRBV5-4 with TRBJ2-7; 8 bases match TRBD1. Sequencing was done on a sample of sorted CD4+, CD8+, or CD8+CD57+ T cells (not recorded which) from PBMCs. The sequence was collected from a human donor with aplastic anemia. This CDR3 is CASSALGQAYEQYF. The CDR3 DNA is TGTGCCAGCAGCGCCTTGGGACAGGCCTACGAGCAGTACTTC.